The 17 T cell receptor beta chains below all came from one sample that was sequenced in a study of blood T cell repertoires in COVID-19. Using immunoSEQ multiplex PCR, the repertoire was profiled, and TCRdb retains in-frame clones only, with some absent. The sample records roughly 180,000 clones, 80% to 85% being singletons. The sequencing input was peripheral blood. The receptors derive from a woman aged 80 or older with COVID-19, enrolled during active disease.

This rearrangement joins TRBV5-4 to TRBJ2-6, with D uncertain. This CDR3 region has 14 residues. Germline CDR1 is SGHNT and CDR2 is YYREEE (reference sequence). The V end was cut by 3 bases, the J end by 0 bases, with 4 bases between. CDR3 loop: CASSSFSGANVLTF. As DNA, the CDR3 is TGTGCCAGCAGCTCTTTCTCTGGGGCCAACGTCCTGACTTTC.

This chain joins TRBV10-3 and TRBJ1-4; TRBD1 matches at 11 bases. This CDR3 spans 17 amino acids. V gave up 3 bases and J gave up 3 bases; unmatched junction bases: 6. Germline V CDR1 and CDR2: ENHRY, SYGVKD. CDR3 sequence: CAISDVGTGGPNEKLFF. CDR3 nucleotides: TGTGCCATCAGTGACGTCGGGACAGGGGGTCCTAATGAAAAACTGTTTTTT.

This chain connects TRBV4-2 to TRBJ2-7, with TRBD2 identical over 12 bases. The CDR3 loop spans 16 amino acids. V gave up 4 bases and J gave up 3 bases; unmatched junction bases: 7. CDR1 LGHNA and CDR2 YNFKEQ come from the germline V gene. CDR3 region: CASSPASGRALYEQYF. The CDR3 coding sequence is TGTGCCAGCAGCCCCGCTAGCGGGAGGGCCCTCTACGAGCAGTACTTC.

The rearrangement joins TRBV29-1 to TRBJ2-7; 8 bases fit TRBD2. CDR1 and CDR2 (germline): SQVTM, ANQGSEA. Trimming at V came to 1 base and at J to 1 base, leaving 15 bases not matched to a gene. There are 18 residues in the CDR3. CDR3 in amino acids: CSVEARALSGSHSYEQYF. The CDR3 region has the DNA TGCAGCGTTGAAGCCAGGGCACTCAGCGGGAGCCATTCCTACGAGCAGTACTTC.

The rearrangement uses TRBV11-3 and TRBJ2-3, with 9 bases identical to TRBD1. The V gene end was trimmed by 5 bases and the J gene end by 1 base; junction bases not matched to a gene: 4. The germline CDR1 and CDR2 sequences are SGHNT and YENEEA. CDR3 length: 15 residues. CDR3 sequence reads: CASSPRQGGTDTQYF. In DNA, the CDR3 is TGTGCCAGCAGCCCCAGACAGGGGGGCACAGATACGCAGTATTTT.

This clone was seen just once. The CDR3 region is CAWSVLGLAGGRADTQYF. CDR3 DNA: TGTGCCTGGAGTGTACTCGGGCTAGCGGGAGGTCGGGCAGATACGCAGTATTTT. V gene TRBV30 combines with J gene TRBJ2-3, with TRBD2 matching over 11 bases. Germline trimming cut 0 bases from V and 4 bases from J; bases unmatched to any gene: 12. CDR3 length equals 18 residues. The germline gives CDR1 GTSNPN, CDR2 SVGIG (reference sequence). Supplemented by reference TRBV30 and TRBJ2-3, the full variable domain reads SQTIHQWPATLVQPVGSPLSLECTVEGTSNPNLYWYRQAAGRGLQLLFYSVGIGQISSEVPQNLSASRPQDRQFILSSKKLLLSDSGFYLCAWSVLGLAGGRADTQYFGPGTRLTVL.

This clone was seen just once. J is TRBJ2-2 and V is TRBV5-1, with TRBD2 matching over 12 bases. CDR1 SGHRS and CDR2 YFSETQ come from the germline V gene. CDR3 length: 16 residues. The junction had 7 bases not matched to a gene; V was cut back by 3 bases and J by 7 bases. The chain's CDR3 is CASSSSTSGRHGELFF. The DNA of the CDR3 is TGCGCCAGCAGCTCCTCGACTAGCGGGAGACACGGGGAGCTGTTTTTT. The whole variable domain, filled in from reference TRBV5-1 and TRBJ2-2, reads KAGVTQTPRYLIKTRGQQVTLSCSPISGHRSVSWYQQTPGQGLQFLFEYFSETQRNKGNFPGRFSGRQFSNSRSEMNVSTLELGDSALYLCASSSSTSGRHGELFFGEGSRLTVL.

The rearrangement uses TRBV12-3 or TRBV12-4 and TRBJ1-2; D remains unclear. Deletions cut 3 bases from V and 4 bases from J, with 9 bases between. This CDR3 is 13 amino acids long. This CDR3 reads CASSFGSGYGYTF. DNA of the CDR3: TGTGCCAGCAGTTTTGGGAGCGGCTATGGCTACACCTTC.

This chain connects TRBV7-6 to TRBJ2-2, with 7 bases lining up with TRBD1. The trim removed 1 base at V and 2 bases at J, leaving 10 bases unmatched. Per the germline V gene, CDR1 is SGHVS and CDR2 is FNYEAQ. This CDR3 region has 18 residues. The DNA of the CDR3 is TGTGCCAGCAGCTTAGACAGACCGGGACAGAGAAACACCGGGGAGCTGTTTTTT. Protein: CASSLDRPGQRNTGELFF.

This clone was observed once. The chain has TRBV28 and TRBJ2-7, with TRBD1 matching 11 bases. This CDR3 contains 15 residues. CDR1 and CDR2 (germline): MDHEN, SYDVKM. Trimming removed 5 bases from V and 7 bases from J; junction bases left unmatched: 10. The CDR3 sequence: CASSLIGQGAEEQYF. CDR3 coding DNA: TGTGCCAGCAGTCTTATAGGACAGGGGGCTGAAGAGCAGTACTTC. Combining the CDR3 with reference TRBV28 and TRBJ2-7 gives the whole variable domain DVKVTQSSRYLVKRTGEKVFLECVQDMDHENMFWYRQDPGLGLRLIYFSYDVKMKEKGDIPEGYSVSREKKERFSLILESASTNQTSMYLCASSLIGQGAEEQYFGPGTRLTVT.

The V and J genes are TRBV6-2 or TRBV6-3 and TRBJ2-7; 7 bases agree with TRBD1. CDR1 MNHEY and CDR2 SVGEGT come from the germline V gene. The CDR3 covers 14 residues. Trimming took 6 bases from V and 2 from J; bases not matched to a gene: 7. This chain's CDR3 is CASSATGRTYEQYF. The CDR3 coding sequence is TGTGCCAGCAGCGCGACAGGGCGGACCTACGAGCAGTACTTC.

The chain uses TRBV29-1 and TRBJ2-5; the match to TRBD1 covers 7 bases. V dropped 7 bases and J dropped 7; count of bases not matched to a gene: 9. CDR1 is SQVTM, CDR2 ANQGSEA, per germline. The CDR3 consists of 12 residues. This CDR3 reads CSGVQGSLTQYF. CDR3 nucleotide sequence: TGCAGCGGGGTACAGGGGAGCTTGACCCAGTACTTC.

The V gene is TRBV24-1, the J gene TRBJ1-5, with D perhaps matching TRBD1 (5 bases). The CDR3 contains 14 residues. Trimming left V 9 bases short and J 0 bases short, with 11 bases between. Germline V gene sequence: CDR1 KGHDR, CDR2 SFDVKD. The CDR3 nucleotides are TGTGCCACCGGGGCACCCCATAGCAATCAGCCCCAGCATTTT. This gives the protein CATGAPHSNQPQHF.

The chain uses TRBV2 and TRBJ1-6; D is possibly TRBD1 (6 bases). This CDR3 is built from 15 residues. Germline lookup yields CDR1 SNHLY and CDR2 FYNNEI. The V end lost 8 bases, the J end lost 10 bases, and 21 bases lay between the germline ends. The CDR3 is CASLDQGSSRSPLHF. The CDR3 DNA reads TGTGCCAGCTTAGACCAGGGGTCGAGTAGGTCACCCCTCCACTTT.

The chain joins TRBV9 to TRBJ2-3; D not certain. The CDR3 spans 14 residues. The V gene's germline CDR1 is SGDLS and CDR2 YYNGEE. The ends were cut back, 2 bases at V and 3 bases at J, with 10 bases in the middle. As DNA, the CDR3 is TGTGCCAGCAGCGTGTTCCCAGGAACAGATACGCAGTATTTT. This codes for CASSVFPGTDTQYF.

This chain connects TRBV13 to TRBJ2-2; maybe TRBD1 (6 bases). Deletions cut 3 bases from V and 7 bases from J, with 12 bases between. Germline lookup yields CDR1 PRHDT and CDR2 FYEKMQ (reference sequence). The CDR3 sequence is 14 residues long. CDR3 region: CASSLLQGHGELFF. CDR3 sequence (DNA): TGTGCCAGCAGCTTGCTACAGGGTCACGGGGAGCTGTTTTTT.

With respect to this clone: Germline and junction disagree at one end, which may indicate a read error. The chain employs TRBV20-1 and TRBJ2-1; no definite D call. This CDR3 has 11 amino acids. Germline-derived CDR1 and CDR2 are DFQATT and SNEGSKA (reference sequence). CDR3 sequence (DNA): TGCAGTGCTAGAGCCTATAATGAGCAGTTCTTC. Encoded protein: CSARAYNEQFF.